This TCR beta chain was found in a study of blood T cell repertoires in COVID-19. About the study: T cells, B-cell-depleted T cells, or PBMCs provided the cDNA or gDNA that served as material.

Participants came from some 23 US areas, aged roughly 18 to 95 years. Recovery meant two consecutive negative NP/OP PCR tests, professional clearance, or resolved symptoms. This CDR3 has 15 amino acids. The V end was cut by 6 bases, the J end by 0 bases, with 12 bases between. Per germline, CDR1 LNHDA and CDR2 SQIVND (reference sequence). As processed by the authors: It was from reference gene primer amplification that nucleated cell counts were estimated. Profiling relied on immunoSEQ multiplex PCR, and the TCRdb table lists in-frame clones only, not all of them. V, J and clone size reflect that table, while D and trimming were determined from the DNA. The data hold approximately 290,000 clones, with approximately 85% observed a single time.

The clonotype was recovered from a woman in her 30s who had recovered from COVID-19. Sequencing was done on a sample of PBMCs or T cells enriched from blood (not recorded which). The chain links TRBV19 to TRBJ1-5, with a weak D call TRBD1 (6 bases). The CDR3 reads CASSPGQFSNQPQHF. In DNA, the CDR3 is TGTGCCAGTAGCCCCGGACAGTTTAGCAATCAGCCCCAGCATTTT. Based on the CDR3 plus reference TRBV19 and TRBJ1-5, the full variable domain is DGGITQSPKYLFRKEGQNVTLSCEQNLNHDAMYWYRQDPGQGLRLIYYSQIVNDFQKGDIAEGYSVSREKKESFPLTVTSAQKNPTAFYLCASSPGQFSNQPQHFGDGTRLSIL.